This TCR beta chain was identified in a study of CD8+ T cells in alopecia areata. Overall study context: Treated patients took oral tofacitinib at 5 to 10 mg twice daily.

cDNA reverse transcribed from extracted RNA served as the sequencing template. Sequencing was performed with immunoSEQ multiplex PCR; in TCRdb, only in-frame clones are kept and a portion is missing. The profile shows some 200,000 clones, roughly three fifths of them singletons. Treatment: oral pan-JAK inhibitor, 5-10 mg twice daily. PBMCs served as the source from which CD4+ and CD8+ T cells were sorted. The ends were cut back, 7 bases at V and 6 bases at J, with 10 bases in the middle. Germline V gene lookup returns CDR1 SNHLY and CDR2 FYNNEI. The CDR3 covers 12 residues. The chain recombines TRBV2 with TRBJ2-1, with D unclear. The sequences come from CD4+ T cells sorted from blood, collected at week 4, from a patient treated with tofacitinib. The clonotype was recovered from a human donor with alopecia areata. CDR3 sequence (DNA): TGTGCCAGCACCCCAAACACCAATGAGCAGTTCTTC. Its translation: CASTPNTNEQFF.